This passage covers 3 T cell receptor beta chains from one sample sequenced in a study of T-cell reconstitution after alpha-beta-depleted transplantation in children. Molecular barcoding with unique molecular identifiers was used for the TCRbeta library. One entry per CDR3 protein results from TCRdb running MiXCR on the PCR reads. Counted here are about 1,000,000 distinct CDR3 sequences, about 26% occurring once; the ten biggest clones make up roughly 31%. The sample was PBMCs, mostly from graft donor cells, taken 360 days after TCRalphabeta/CD19-depleted stem cell transplant. The receptors were gathered from a boy younger than two who had a stem cell transplant for SCID, so the T cells may come from the graft donor.

The chain is built from TRBV7-8 and TRBJ2-5; no clear D. The CDR3 sequence is 13 residues long. The germline gives CDR1 SGHVS, CDR2 FQNEAQ. Trimming removed 5 bases at V and 5 bases at J, with 12 bases between. The CDR3 DNA follows: TGTGCCAGCAGCCACGGGCCCGTGGAGACCCAGTACTTC. Its translation is CASSHGPVETQYF.

As concerns this clonotype: Germline is not matched at one junction end, which may reflect a read error. The chain recombines TRBV2 with TRBJ2-3; possibly TRBD1 for D (5 bases). The germline CDR1 and CDR2 sequences are SNHLY and FYNNEI. The CDR3 runs 15 residues. The CDR3 DNA sequence: TGTGCCAGCAGTGTCGCAGGGCTAAGCACAGATACGGAGTATTTT. This encodes CASSVAGLSTDTEYF.

This clonotype was counted ten times or more. The CDR3 region has the DNA TGTGCCAGCAGTTTACGCTCAAACAATGAGCAGTTCTTC. Protein product: CASSLRSNNEQFF. The rearrangement uses TRBV12-3 or TRBV12-4 and TRBJ2-1; no clear D. V dropped 2 bases and J dropped 5 bases, with 7 bases sitting between them. The CDR3 has 13 amino acids.